This paragraph covers one T cell receptor beta chain sequence. What it recognizes is unknown. This specimen belongs to a study of cytomegalovirus exposure and HLA in healthy donors. Study background: Genotyping showed roughly 86% of over 350 donors falling in the Caucasian-associated ancestry cluster.

A multiplex PCR was run with 60 Vbeta primers and 13 Jbeta primers. This table comes from immunoSEQ multiplex PCR, and its TCRdb copy is limited to in-frame clones, with some not included. This table holds around 220,000 clones, 60% to 80% found once. The CDR3 is made up of 18 amino acids. Germline V gene lookup returns CDR1 SGHDN and CDR2 FVKESK. Unmatched junction bases numbered 14, after V lost 6 bases and J lost 1 base. Participants comprised healthy donors of bone marrow. Study results and limitations: In an earlier analysis, productive rearrangement rates for most beta V segments clustered near 87% or 30%.

The receptor was isolated from a man aged 18 to 30 in good health and CMV-seronegative. This chain uses TRBV14 with TRBJ1-1; 10 bases line up with TRBD1. The source material was PBMCs. Written as DNA, the CDR3 is TGTGCCAGCAGTCCTACCCTAGACAGGGGGCACAGGAACACTGAAGCTTTCTTT. Protein: CASSPTLDRGHRNTEAFF.